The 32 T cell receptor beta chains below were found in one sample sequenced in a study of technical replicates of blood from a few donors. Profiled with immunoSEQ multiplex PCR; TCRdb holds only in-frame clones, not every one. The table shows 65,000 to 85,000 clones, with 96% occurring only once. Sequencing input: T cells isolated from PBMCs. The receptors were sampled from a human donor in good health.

CDR3 DNA sequence: TGCAGCGTTGTTGTCCTAGAGGGAAAACTGTTTTTT. Protein product: CSVVVLEGKLFF. The gene calls are TRBV29-1 and TRBJ1-4; no clear D gene. CDR3 length equals 12 residues. The germline gives CDR1 SQVTM, CDR2 ANQGSEA. V lost 4 bases to trimming and J lost 10 bases, with 13 bases between them.

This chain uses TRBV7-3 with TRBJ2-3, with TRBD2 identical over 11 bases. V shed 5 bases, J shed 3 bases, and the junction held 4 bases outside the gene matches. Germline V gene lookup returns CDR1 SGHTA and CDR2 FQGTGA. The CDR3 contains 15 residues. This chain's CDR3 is CASSPSGRRTDTQYF. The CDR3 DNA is TGTGCCAGCAGCCCTAGCGGGAGGAGAACAGATACGCAGTATTTT.

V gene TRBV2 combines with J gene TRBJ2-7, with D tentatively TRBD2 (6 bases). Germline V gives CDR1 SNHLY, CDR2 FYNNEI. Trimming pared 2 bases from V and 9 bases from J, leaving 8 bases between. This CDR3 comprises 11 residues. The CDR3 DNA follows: TGTGCCAGCAGTGAATTGCGGGGGCAGTACTTC. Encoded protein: CASSELRGQYF.

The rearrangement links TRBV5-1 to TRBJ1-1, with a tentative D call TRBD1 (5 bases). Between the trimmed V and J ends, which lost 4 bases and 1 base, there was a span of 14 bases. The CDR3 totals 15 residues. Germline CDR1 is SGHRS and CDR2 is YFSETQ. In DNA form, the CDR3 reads TGCGCCAGCAGCCAGAGGCAGGGTACGAACACTGAAGCTTTCTTT. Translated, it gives CASSQRQGTNTEAFF.

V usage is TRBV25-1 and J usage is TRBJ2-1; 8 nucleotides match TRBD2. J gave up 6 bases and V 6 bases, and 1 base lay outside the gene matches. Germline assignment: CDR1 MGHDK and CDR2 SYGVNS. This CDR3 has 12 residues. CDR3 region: CASRREGNEQFF. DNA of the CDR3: TGTGCCAGCAGACGGGAGGGCAATGAGCAGTTCTTC.

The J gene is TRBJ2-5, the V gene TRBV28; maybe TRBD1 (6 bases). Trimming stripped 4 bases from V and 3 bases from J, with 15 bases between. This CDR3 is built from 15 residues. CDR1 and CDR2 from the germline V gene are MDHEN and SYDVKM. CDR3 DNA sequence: TGTGCCAGCAGTTCTGCCCCCAGGGGTAAAGAGACCCAGTACTTC. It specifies CASSSAPRGKETQYF.

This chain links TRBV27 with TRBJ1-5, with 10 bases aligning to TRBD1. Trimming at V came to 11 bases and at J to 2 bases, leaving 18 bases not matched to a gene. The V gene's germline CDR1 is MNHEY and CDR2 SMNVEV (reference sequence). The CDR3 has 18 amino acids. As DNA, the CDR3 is TGTGCCCTCTGGGAGGGACAGGGGACAACCTTACGCAATCAGCCCCAGCATTTT. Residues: CALWEGQGTTLRNQPQHF.

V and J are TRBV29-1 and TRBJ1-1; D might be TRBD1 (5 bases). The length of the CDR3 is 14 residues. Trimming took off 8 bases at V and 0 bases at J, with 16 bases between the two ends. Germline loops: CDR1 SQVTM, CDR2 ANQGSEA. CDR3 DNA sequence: TGCAGCACCATCGGACATTCCATGAACACTGAAGCTTTCTTT. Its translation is CSTIGHSMNTEAFF.

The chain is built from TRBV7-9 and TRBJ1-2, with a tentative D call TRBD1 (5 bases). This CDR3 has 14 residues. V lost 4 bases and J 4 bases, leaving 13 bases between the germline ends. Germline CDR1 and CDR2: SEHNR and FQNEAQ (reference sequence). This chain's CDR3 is CASSSVGGFYGYTF. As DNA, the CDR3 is TGTGCCAGCAGCTCTGTGGGGGGATTCTATGGCTACACCTTC.

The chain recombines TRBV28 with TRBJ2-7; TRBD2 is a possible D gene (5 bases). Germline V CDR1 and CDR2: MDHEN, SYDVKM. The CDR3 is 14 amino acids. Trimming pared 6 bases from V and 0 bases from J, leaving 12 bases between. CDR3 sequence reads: CASRPRRVSYEQYF. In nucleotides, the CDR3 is TGTGCCAGCAGGCCCCGGCGGGTCTCCTACGAGCAGTACTTC. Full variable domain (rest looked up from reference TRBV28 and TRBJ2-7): DVKVTQSSRYLVKRTGEKVFLECVQDMDHENMFWYRQDPGLGLRLIYFSYDVKMKEKGDIPEGYSVSREKKERFSLILESASTNQTSMYLCASRPRRVSYEQYFGPGTRLTVT.

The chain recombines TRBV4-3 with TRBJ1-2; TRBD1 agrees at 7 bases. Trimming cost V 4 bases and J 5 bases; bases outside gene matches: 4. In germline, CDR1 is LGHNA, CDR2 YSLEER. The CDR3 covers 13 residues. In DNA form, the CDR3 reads TGCGCCAGCAGCCCTCTGACAGGGTATGGCTACACCTTC. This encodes CASSPLTGYGYTF.

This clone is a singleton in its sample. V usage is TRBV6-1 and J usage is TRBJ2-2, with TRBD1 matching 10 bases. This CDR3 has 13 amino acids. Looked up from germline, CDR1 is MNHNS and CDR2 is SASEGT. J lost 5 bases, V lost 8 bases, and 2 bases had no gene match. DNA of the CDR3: TGTGCCAGCGCGGGACAGGGGACCGGGGAGCTGTTTTTT. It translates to CASAGQGTGELFF.

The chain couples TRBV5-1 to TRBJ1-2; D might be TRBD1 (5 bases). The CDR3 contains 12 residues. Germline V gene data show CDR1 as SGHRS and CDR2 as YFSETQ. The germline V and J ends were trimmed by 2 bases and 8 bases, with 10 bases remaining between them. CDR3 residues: CASSFEGEGYTF. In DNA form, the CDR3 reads TGCGCCAGCAGCTTTGAAGGGGAAGGCTACACCTTC.

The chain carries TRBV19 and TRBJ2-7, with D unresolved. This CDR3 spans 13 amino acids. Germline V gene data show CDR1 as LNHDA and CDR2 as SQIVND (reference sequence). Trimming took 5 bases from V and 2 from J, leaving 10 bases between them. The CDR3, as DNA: TGTGCCAGTAGTTCCAAGGAGACCTACGAGCAGTACTTC. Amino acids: CASSSKETYEQYF. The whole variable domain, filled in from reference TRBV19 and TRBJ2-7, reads DGGITQSPKYLFRKEGQNVTLSCEQNLNHDAMYWYRQDPGQGLRLIYYSQIVNDFQKGDIAEGYSVSREKKESFPLTVTSAQKNPTAFYLCASSSKETYEQYFGPGTRLTVT.

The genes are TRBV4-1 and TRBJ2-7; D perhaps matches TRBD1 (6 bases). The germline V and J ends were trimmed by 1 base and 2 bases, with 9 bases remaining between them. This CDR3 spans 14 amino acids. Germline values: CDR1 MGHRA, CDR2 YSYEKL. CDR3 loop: CASSQGGQTYEQYF. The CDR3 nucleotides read TGCGCCAGCAGCCAAGGTGGACAGACCTACGAGCAGTACTTC.

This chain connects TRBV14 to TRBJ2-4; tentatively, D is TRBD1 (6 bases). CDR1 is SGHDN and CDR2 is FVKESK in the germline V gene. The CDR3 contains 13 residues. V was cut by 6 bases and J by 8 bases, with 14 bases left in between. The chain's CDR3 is CASRTYHRDIQYF. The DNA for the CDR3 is TGTGCCAGCAGAACCTACCACAGGGACATTCAGTACTTC.

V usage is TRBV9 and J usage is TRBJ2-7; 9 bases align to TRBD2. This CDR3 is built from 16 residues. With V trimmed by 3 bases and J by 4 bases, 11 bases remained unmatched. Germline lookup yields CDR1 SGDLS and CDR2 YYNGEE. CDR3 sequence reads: CASSASRASGMYEQYF. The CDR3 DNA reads TGTGCCAGCAGCGCATCCCGGGCTAGCGGGATGTACGAGCAGTACTTC.

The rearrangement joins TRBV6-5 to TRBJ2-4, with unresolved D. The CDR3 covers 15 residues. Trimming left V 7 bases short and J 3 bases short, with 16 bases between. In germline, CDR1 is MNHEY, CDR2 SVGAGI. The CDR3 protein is CASTDSSAGKNIQYF. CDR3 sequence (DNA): TGTGCCAGCACTGACTCGTCAGCAGGCAAAAACATTCAGTACTTC.

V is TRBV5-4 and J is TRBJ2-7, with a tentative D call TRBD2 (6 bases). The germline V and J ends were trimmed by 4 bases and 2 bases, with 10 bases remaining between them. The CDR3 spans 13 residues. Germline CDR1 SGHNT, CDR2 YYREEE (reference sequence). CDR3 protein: CASSETGAYEQYF. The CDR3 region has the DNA TGTGCCAGCAGCGAAACGGGAGCCTACGAGCAGTACTTC.

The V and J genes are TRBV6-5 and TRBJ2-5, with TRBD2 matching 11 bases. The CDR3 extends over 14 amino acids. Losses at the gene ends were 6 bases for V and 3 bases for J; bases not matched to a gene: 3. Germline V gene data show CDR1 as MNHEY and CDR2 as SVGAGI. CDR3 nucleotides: TGTGCCAGCAGAGAACTAGCGGGAGAAGAGACCCAGTACTTC. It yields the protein CASRELAGEETQYF.

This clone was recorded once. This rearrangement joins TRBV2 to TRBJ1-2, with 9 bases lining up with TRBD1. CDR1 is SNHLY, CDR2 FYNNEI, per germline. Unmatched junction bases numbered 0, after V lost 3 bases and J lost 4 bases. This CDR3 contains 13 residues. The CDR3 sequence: CASSETGGYGYTF. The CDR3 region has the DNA TGTGCCAGCAGTGAGACAGGGGGCTATGGCTACACCTTC.

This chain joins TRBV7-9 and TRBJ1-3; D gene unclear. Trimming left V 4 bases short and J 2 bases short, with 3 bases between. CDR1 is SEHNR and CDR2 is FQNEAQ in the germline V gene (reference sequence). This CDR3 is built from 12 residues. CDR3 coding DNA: TGTGCCAGCAGCTCAGCTGGAAACACCATATATTTT. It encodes CASSSAGNTIYF.

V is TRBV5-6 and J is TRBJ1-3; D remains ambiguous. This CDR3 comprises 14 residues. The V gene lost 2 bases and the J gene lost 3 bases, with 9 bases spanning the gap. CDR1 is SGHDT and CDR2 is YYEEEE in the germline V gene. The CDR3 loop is CASSFFLLGNTIYF. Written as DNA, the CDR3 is TGTGCCAGCAGCTTCTTCCTTCTTGGAAACACCATATATTTT.

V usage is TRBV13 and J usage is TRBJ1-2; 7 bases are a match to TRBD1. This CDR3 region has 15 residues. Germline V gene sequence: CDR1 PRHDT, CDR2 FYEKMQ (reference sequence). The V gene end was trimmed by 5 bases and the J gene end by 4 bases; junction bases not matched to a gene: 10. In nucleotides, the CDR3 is TGTGCCAGCAGCGAGACAGGGTCGGAGGGCTATGGCTACACCTTC. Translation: CASSETGSEGYGYTF.

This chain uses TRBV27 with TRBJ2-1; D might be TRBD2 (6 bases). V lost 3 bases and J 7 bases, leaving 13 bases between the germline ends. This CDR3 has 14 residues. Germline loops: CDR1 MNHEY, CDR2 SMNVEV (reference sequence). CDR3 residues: CASSFGGEVNEQFF. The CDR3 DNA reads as TGTGCCAGCAGTTTTGGAGGGGAGGTAAATGAGCAGTTCTTC.

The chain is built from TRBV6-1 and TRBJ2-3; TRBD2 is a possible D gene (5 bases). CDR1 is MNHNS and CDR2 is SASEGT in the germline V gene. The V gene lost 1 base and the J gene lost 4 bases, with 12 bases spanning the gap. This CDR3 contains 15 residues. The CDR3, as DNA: TGTGCCAGCAGTGAAGAGGAGGCCGGCGCAGATACGCAGTATTTT. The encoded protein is CASSEEEAGADTQYF.

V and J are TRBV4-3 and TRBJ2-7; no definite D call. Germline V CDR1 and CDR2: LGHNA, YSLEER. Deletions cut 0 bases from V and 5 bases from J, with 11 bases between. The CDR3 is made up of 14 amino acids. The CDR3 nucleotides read TGCGCCAGCAGCCAAGAAGGCCAGGCGAACGAGCAGTACTTC. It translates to CASSQEGQANEQYF.

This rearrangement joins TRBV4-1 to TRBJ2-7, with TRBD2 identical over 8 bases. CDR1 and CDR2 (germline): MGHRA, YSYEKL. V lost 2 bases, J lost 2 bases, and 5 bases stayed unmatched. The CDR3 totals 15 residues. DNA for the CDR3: TGCGCCAGCAGCCAAAGCGGGAGTGGCGCCTACGAGCAGTACTTC. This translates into CASSQSGSGAYEQYF.

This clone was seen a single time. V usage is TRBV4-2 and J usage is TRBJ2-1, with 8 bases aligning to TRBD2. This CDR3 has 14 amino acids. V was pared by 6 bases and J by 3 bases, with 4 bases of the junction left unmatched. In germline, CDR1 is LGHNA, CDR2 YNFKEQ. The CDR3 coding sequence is TGTGCCAGCAGGGGTAGCGGGATCTACAATGAGCAGTTCTTC. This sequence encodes CASRGSGIYNEQFF.

The CDR3 is CASSLGHTGELFF. CDR3 sequence (DNA): TGTGCCAGCAGTCTGGGGCACACCGGGGAGCTGTTTTTT. J is TRBJ2-2 and V is TRBV27, with TRBD1 as a possible D gene (5 bases). Germline CDR1 is MNHEY and CDR2 is SMNVEV (reference sequence). Trimming took 5 bases from V and 3 from J, leaving 7 bases between them. The CDR3 has 13 amino acids.

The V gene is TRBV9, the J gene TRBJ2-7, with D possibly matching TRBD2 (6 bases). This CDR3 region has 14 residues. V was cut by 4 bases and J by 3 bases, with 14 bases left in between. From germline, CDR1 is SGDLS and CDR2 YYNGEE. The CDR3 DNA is TGTGCCAGCAGCCTGGGCGGGGCTAACTACGAGCAGTACTTC. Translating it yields CASSLGGANYEQYF. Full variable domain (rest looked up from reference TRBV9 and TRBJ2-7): DSGVTQTPKHLITATGQRVTLRCSPRSGDLSVYWYQQSLDQGLQFLIQYYNGEERAKGNILERFSAQQFPDLHSELNLSSLELGDSALYFCASSLGGANYEQYFGPGTRLTVT.

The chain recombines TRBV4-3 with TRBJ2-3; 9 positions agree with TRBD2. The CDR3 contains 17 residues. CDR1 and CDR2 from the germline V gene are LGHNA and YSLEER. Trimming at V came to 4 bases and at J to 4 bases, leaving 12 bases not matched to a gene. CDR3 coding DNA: TGCGCCAGCAGCCCGCGTGGAATAGCGGGAGAGGCAGATACGCAGTATTTT. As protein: CASSPRGIAGEADTQYF.